This paragraph reports one TCR beta chain. Participants' own reports of clinical history determined their cohort assignment. Cohort 3 recovered donors had two negative PCRs, clearance, or symptom resolution. V shed 6 bases, J shed 1 base, and the junction held 8 bases outside the gene matches. The CDR3 length is 17 residues. Germline-derived CDR1 and CDR2 are SNHLY and FYNNEI. The data belong to a study of blood T cell repertoires in COVID-19. Clones were sequenced by immunoSEQ multiplex PCR, and TCRdb holds only the in-frame ones, with some missing. The data show around 330,000 clones, approximately 90% seen once.

This sequence was found in a woman aged 18-35 years who had recovered from COVID-19. Source material: PBMCs or T cells enriched from blood (not recorded which). The rearrangement uses TRBV2 and TRBJ2-5; 13 nucleotides align to TRBD2. CDR3 DNA sequence: TGTGCCAGCAGCTTAAGTACTAGCGGGGGGGGCCAAGAGACCCAGTACTTC. Its translation is CASSLSTSGGGQETQYF.